Only a few counts were recorded for the clone carrying this T cell receptor beta chain. Amplification yielded TCR beta CDR3 regions, with RNA transcripts as the source. The HTBI primer set served for first-round RT-PCR of the TCR CDR3. TCRdb redid the calling of the multiplex PCR reads with MiXCR, one entry per CDR3 protein. This table holds 500,000 to 750,000 distinct CDR3 sequences, 46% found once. These patients, aged 18 to 65, had recently diagnosed hyperthyroidism lasting under 2 months. Diagnoses used clinical symptoms, serum thyroxine and TRAb, thyroid ultrasound and orbital computed tomography. The source of the sample is a study of T cells in Graves' hyperthyroidism and ophthalmopathy. Germline V gene sequence: CDR1 LGHNA, CDR2 YSLEER. V lost 1 base and J lost 0, with 7 bases in between. This CDR3 is 16 amino acids long.

This clonotype was sampled from a woman younger than 30 with Graves' hyperthyroidism. The sequenced sample was peripheral blood or thyroid tissue (not recorded which). V gene TRBV4-3 combines with J gene TRBJ1-6; the D is unclear. The CDR3 bases are TGCGCCAGCAGCCAAGGGTGGAGCTCCTATAATTCACCCCTCCACTTT. Its protein product is CASSQGWSSYNSPLHF.